This T cell receptor beta chain was sequenced in a study of T cell changes during pregnancy in multiple sclerosis. The ends were cut back, 2 bases at V and 8 bases at J, with 13 bases in the middle. In germline, CDR1 is SQVTM, CDR2 ANQGSEA. The CDR3 extends over 13 amino acids. TCRdb's copy holds only in-frame clones and misses some; the assay was immunoSEQ multiplex PCR. The data hold about 38,000 clones, with around 91% observed a single time. The sequenced sample was CD8+ T cells from peripheral blood mononuclear cells, obtained in the second trimester of pregnancy. The clonotype was recovered from a female donor with multiple sclerosis, enrolled in a pregnancy study. The chain carries TRBV29-1 and TRBJ2-1; D remains unclear. This CDR3 is CSVEPPPPDEQFF. The CDR3 DNA follows: TGCAGCGTTGAACCCCCTCCCCCAGATGAGCAGTTCTTC.